Each of the 13 T cell receptor beta chains below was sequenced from the same sample in a study of T cell responses to AZD1222 COVID-19 vaccine. Produced via immunoSEQ multiplex PCR; TCRdb's table is partial and in-frame only. The sample holds about 150,000 clones, approximately 94% seen once. The source material was peripheral blood, sampled on day 0 of AZD1222 vaccination. The receptors shown here come from an adult in good health.

This clone was counted between two and nine times. The V gene is TRBV27, the J gene TRBJ2-7; D is undetermined. Germline values: CDR1 MNHEY, CDR2 SMNVEV (reference sequence). The CDR3 contains 13 residues. The V and J ends lost 4 bases and 12 bases respectively, with 19 bases between them. The CDR3 coding sequence is TGTGCCAGCAGTTCGCGGCCAGGCTCGGGTTGGTACTTC. It codes for CASSSRPGSGWYF.

The rearrangement joins TRBV21-1 to TRBJ1-4; TRBD1 was called by the table and not checked on the DNA. TRBV21-1 is reported as a pseudogene. CDR3 length: 18 residues. This chain's CDR3 is CASSKWDRGLPLNEKLFF. In DNA, the CDR3 is TGTGCCAGCAGCAAATGGGACAGGGGGTTACCCCTTAATGAAAAACTGTTTTTT.

V usage is TRBV5-1 and J usage is TRBJ1-1; D is unclear. Germline V gene lookup returns CDR1 SGHRS and CDR2 YFSETQ. The V and J ends lost 4 bases and 4 bases respectively, with 11 bases between them. The CDR3 contains 13 residues. This chain's CDR3 is CASSGGLGTEAFF. DNA of the CDR3: TGCGCCAGCAGCGGAGGGTTGGGCACTGAAGCTTTCTTT.

The V gene is TRBV18, the J gene TRBJ1-6, with D maybe TRBD1 (5 bases). This CDR3 is 16 amino acids long. Looked up from germline, CDR1 is KGHSH and CDR2 is LQKENI. Between the trimmed V and J ends, which lost 0 bases and 10 bases, there was a span of 16 bases. In DNA, the CDR3 is TGTGCCAGCTCACCACCGGGGGAGCCAGGGAGGTCACCCCTCCACTTT. Translation gives CASSPPGEPGRSPLHF.

The rearrangement links TRBV9 to TRBJ1-3, with D maybe TRBD1 (6 bases). With 2 bases removed from V and 0 bases from J, the gap between germline ends came to 9 bases. Looked up from germline, CDR1 is SGDLS and CDR2 is YYNGEE. The CDR3 runs 15 residues. The CDR3 bases are TGTGCCAGCAGCGTCCTACAGGGCTCTGGAAACACCATATATTTT. Amino acid sequence: CASSVLQGSGNTIYF.

V and J are TRBV3-1 (or the pseudogene TRBV3-2) and TRBJ1-2; 7 bases agree with TRBD1. The germline V gene has CDR1 LGHDT and CDR2 YNNKEL (reference sequence). V trimming: 4 bases; J trimming: 3 bases; junction bases outside the gene matches: 11. The CDR3 loop spans 16 amino acids. The CDR3 here is CASSRRAPGGDYGYTF. The CDR3 nucleotides are TGTGCCAGCAGCCGCAGGGCGCCAGGGGGAGACTATGGCTACACCTTC.

V and J are TRBV19 and TRBJ1-1; 8 bases map to TRBD1. The V gene's germline CDR1 is LNHDA and CDR2 SQIVND (reference sequence). V shed 5 bases and J 6 bases; nucleotides not matched to a gene: 8. CDR3 size: 14 residues. The CDR3 reads CASSFGQGSPEAFF. CDR3 coding DNA: TGTGCCAGTAGTTTCGGACAGGGTTCTCCTGAAGCTTTCTTT.

The chain is built from TRBV5-1 and TRBJ2-3; D ambiguous. The CDR3 loop spans 14 amino acids. V dropped 4 bases and J dropped 0 bases, with 9 bases sitting between them. Germline V CDR1 and CDR2: SGHRS, YFSETQ. CDR3 DNA sequence: TGCGCCAGCAGCGGGCCCCAGAGCACAGATACGCAGTATTTT. Amino acid sequence: CASSGPQSTDTQYF.

The chain employs TRBV28 and TRBJ1-2; possibly TRBD1 for D (5 bases). The CDR3 is 16 residues long. Germline loops: CDR1 MDHEN, CDR2 SYDVKM. V was shortened by 5 bases and J by 4 bases, with 20 bases between the two germline ends. The DNA for the CDR3 is TGTGCCAGCAGTCACCCCGGGGACGCCTATGGCTATGGCTACACCTTC. It yields the protein CASSHPGDAYGYGYTF.

This chain joins TRBV27 and TRBJ2-7; the D is unclear. The CDR3 is 14 amino acids. Germline CDR1 is MNHEY and CDR2 is SMNVEV (reference sequence). V lost 3 bases to trimming and J lost 3 bases, with 12 bases between them. CDR3: CASSFMGSYYEQYF. The CDR3 DNA reads as TGTGCCAGCAGTTTCATGGGTAGTTACTACGAGCAGTACTTC.

This chain connects TRBV30 to TRBJ1-2; the D is unclear. Germline values: CDR1 GTSNPN, CDR2 SVGIG (reference sequence). V was cut by 4 bases and J by 8 bases, with 14 bases left in between. This CDR3 contains 12 residues. The CDR3 DNA reads as TGTGCCTGGACCCCAGGAGGGCCCGGCTACACCTTC. Encoded protein: CAWTPGGPGYTF.

V usage is TRBV21-1 and J usage is TRBJ1-1; the D segment call TRBD1 is taken from the table without a DNA check. TRBV21-1 is reported as a pseudogene. The CDR3 has 14 residues. CDR3 sequence: CASSPRTGDTEAFF. CDR3 in DNA: TGTGCCAGCAGCCCGCGAACAGGGGACACTGAAGCTTTCTTT.

The rearrangement joins TRBV11-2 to TRBJ1-1; 7 bases are shared with TRBD1. The germline V gene encodes CDR1 SGHAT and CDR2 FQNNGV. The junction had 1 base not matched to a gene; V was cut back by 1 base and J by 8 bases. The CDR3 has 12 residues. In nucleotides, the CDR3 is TGTGCCAGCAGCTTAGGACAGGGAGAAGCTTTCTTT. It codes for CASSLGQGEAFF. Drawing the rest from reference TRBV11-2 and TRBJ1-1, the complete variable domain is EAGVAQSPRYKIIEKRQSVAFWCNPISGHATLYWYQQILGQGPKLLIQFQNNGVVDDSQLPKDRFSAERLKGVDSTLKIQPAKLEDSAVYLCASSLGQGEAFFGQGTRLTVV.